These 21 T cell receptor beta chains share one sample of origin, sequenced in a study of T cells in Graves' hyperthyroidism and ophthalmopathy. Amplified TCR beta CDR3 regions came from RNA transcripts. The TCR CDR3 first-round RT-PCR relied on the HTBI primer set. TCRdb re-analysed the multiplex PCR reads in MiXCR, keeping a single row per CDR3 protein. The sample lists around 600,000 distinct CDR3 sequences; just under 45% were seen once. The material sequenced was peripheral blood or thyroid tissue (not recorded which). Receptors originate from an adult man with Graves' disease, either hyperthyroidism or ophthalmopathy (not recorded which).

This clonotype was recorded at least ten times. DNA for the CDR3: TGTGCCATCAGTGAGGACCCTAGCAATCAGCCCCAGCATTTT. Its protein is CAISEDPSNQPQHF. V gene TRBV10-3 combines with J gene TRBJ1-5; no clear D. The length of the CDR3 is 14 residues. CDR1 and CDR2 (germline): ENHRY, SYGVKD. V gave up 2 bases and J gave up 0 bases, with 5 bases separating them.

The chain couples TRBV10-3 to TRBJ2-7, with 8 bases matching TRBD1. CDR1 and CDR2 from the germline V gene are ENHRY and SYGVKD. This CDR3 is 13 amino acids long. V trimming: 2 bases; J trimming: 8 bases; junction bases outside the gene matches: 5. The CDR3 loop is CAISEDRGSQQYF. CDR3 nucleotides: TGTGCCATCAGTGAGGACAGGGGTTCGCAGCAGTACTTC.

The rearrangement joins TRBV2 to TRBJ1-1, with TRBD1 as a possible D gene (6 bases). Per the germline V gene, CDR1 is SNHLY and CDR2 is FYNNEI. V lost 6 bases and J lost 4, with 15 bases in between. The CDR3 loop spans 14 amino acids. This chain's CDR3 is CASSTGGLATEAFF. CDR3 in DNA: TGTGCCAGCAGCACGGGGGGCTTGGCCACTGAAGCTTTCTTT.

This clonotype was observed once. The gene calls are TRBV2 and TRBJ1-2; unclear D gene. CDR1 SNHLY and CDR2 FYNNEI come from the germline V gene. V lost 7 bases and J lost 2, with 8 bases in between. This CDR3 is 12 amino acids long. CDR3 nucleotide sequence: TGTGCCAGCACTCAGGACAACTATGGCTACACCTTC. It translates to CASTQDNYGYTF.

This clonotype was counted between two and nine times. V and J are TRBV11-2 and TRBJ1-3; no definite D call. The V and J ends lost 5 bases and 3 bases respectively, with 11 bases between them. Germline CDR1 is SGHAT and CDR2 is FQNNGV. The CDR3 contains 14 residues. The CDR3 coding sequence is TGTGCCAGCAGCCCAACTAAGGGTGGAAACACCATATATTTT. The encoded protein is CASSPTKGGNTIYF.

This chain links TRBV29-1 with TRBJ1-2; TRBD1 matches 7 bases. J gave up 4 bases and V 8 bases, and 13 bases lay outside the gene matches. The CDR3 is 14 residues long. Germline V gene sequence: CDR1 SQVTM, CDR2 ANQGSEA. The CDR3 sequence is CSLVPGQHSYGYTF. The CDR3 DNA is TGCAGCTTGGTCCCGGGACAGCATTCCTATGGCTACACCTTC.

This clonotype was detected only a few times. The V and J genes are TRBV19 and TRBJ1-6, with TRBD1 as a possible D gene (6 bases). The CDR3 loop spans 16 amino acids. The V gene lost 5 bases and the J gene lost 7 bases, with 18 bases spanning the gap. Germline V CDR1 and CDR2: LNHDA, SQIVND (reference sequence). CDR3 nucleotide sequence: TGTGCCAGTAGTTCCAACTTTAGGGGGTACAATTCACCCCTCCACTTT. Translation: CASSSNFRGYNSPLHF.

This chain links TRBV20-1 with TRBJ2-7, with TRBD2 matching over 13 bases. Trimming at V came to 5 bases and at J to 4 bases, leaving 8 bases not matched to a gene. The CDR3 extends over 15 amino acids. CDR1 is DFQATT and CDR2 is SNEGSKA in the germline V gene (reference sequence). The CDR3 DNA is TGCAGTGCTTTCTATGGGACTAGCGGGATTTACGAGCAGTACTTC. Translating it yields CSAFYGTSGIYEQYF.

This clonotype came up many times. The chain carries TRBV29-1 and TRBJ1-1; D not certain. V gave up 1 base and J gave up 1 base, with 7 bases separating them. This CDR3 is 13 amino acids long. Germline V gene lookup returns CDR1 SQVTM and CDR2 ANQGSEA. The CDR3 reads CSVEGPENTEAFF. The CDR3, as DNA: TGCAGCGTTGAAGGGCCGGAGAACACTGAAGCTTTCTTT.

The chain recombines TRBV19 with TRBJ1-4, with a tentative D call TRBD1 (6 bases). Germline CDR1 is LNHDA and CDR2 is SQIVND (reference sequence). CDR3 size: 15 residues. Trimming left V 4 bases short and J 6 bases short, with 15 bases between. CDR3 in amino acids: CASSRKGGADEKLFF. In DNA form, the CDR3 reads TGTGCCAGTAGTAGGAAAGGGGGAGCGGATGAAAAACTGTTTTTT.

The chain recombines TRBV6-1 with TRBJ1-5; 7 bases fit TRBD1. The CDR3 has 17 residues. Germline trimming cut 5 bases from V and 0 bases from J; bases unmatched to any gene: 10. CDR1 is MNHNS and CDR2 is SASEGT in the germline V gene. The CDR3 nucleotides are TGTGCCAGCAGTAGGGGGCCAGGGCAGTATAGCAATCAGCCCCAGCATTTT. Translating it yields CASSRGPGQYSNQPQHF.

The chain carries TRBV2 and TRBJ1-6, with D perhaps matching TRBD1 (5 bases). With 6 bases removed from V and 8 bases from J, the gap between germline ends came to 14 bases. Germline lookup yields CDR1 SNHLY and CDR2 FYNNEI. The CDR3 covers 14 residues. CDR3 in DNA: TGTGCCAGCAGCTTAAGGCAGGGATATTCACCCCTCCACTTT. This translates into CASSLRQGYSPLHF.

Only one count was recorded for this clonotype. The chain uses TRBV7-8 and TRBJ1-2; 8 nucleotides align to TRBD1. In germline, CDR1 is SGHVS, CDR2 FQNEAQ. Trimming removed 5 bases from V and 7 bases from J; junction bases left unmatched: 12. The CDR3 consists of 15 residues. The CDR3 region is CASSQDRGLDAGYTF. The CDR3, as DNA: TGTGCCAGCAGCCAAGACAGGGGACTAGACGCTGGCTACACCTTC. Full variable domain (remainder filled in from reference TRBV7-8 and TRBJ1-2): GAGVSQSPRYKVAKRGQDVALRCDPISGHVSLFWYQQALGQGPEFLTYFQNEAQLDKSGLPSDRFFAERPEGSVSTLKIQRTQQEDSAVYLCASSQDRGLDAGYTFGSGTRLTVV.

At least ten counts were recorded for this clonotype. The gene calls are TRBV20-1 and TRBJ2-7; D possibly corresponds to TRBD1 (5 bases). This CDR3 has 11 residues. CDR1 DFQATT and CDR2 SNEGSKA come from the germline V gene (reference sequence). V lost 6 bases and J 7 bases, leaving 13 bases between the germline ends. The CDR3 spells CSAAGHSEQYF. The CDR3 nucleotides read TGCAGTGCGGCAGGACATTCGGAGCAGTACTTC.

There are a few counts of this clonotype. The chain couples TRBV19 to TRBJ1-6, with 8 positions matching TRBD1. The CDR3 is 14 amino acids. The germline V gene encodes CDR1 LNHDA and CDR2 SQIVND (reference sequence). Losses at the gene ends were 11 bases for V and 2 bases for J; bases not matched to a gene: 5. The DNA of the CDR3 is TGTGCCGCGGCGGACAGGGCCTATAATTCACCCCTCCACTTT. Protein: CAAADRAYNSPLHF.

This clonotype was seen a handful of times. The CDR3 spells CASSMRTGSDYGYTF. The DNA of the CDR3 is TGTGCCAGTAGTATGCGGACAGGGTCAGACTATGGCTACACCTTC. The chain is built from TRBV19 and TRBJ1-2; 8 bases align to TRBD1. The CDR3 sequence is 15 residues long. The V gene end was trimmed by 3 bases and the J gene end by 3 bases; junction bases not matched to a gene: 6. Germline CDR1 and CDR2: LNHDA and SQIVND (reference sequence). The full variable domain, its missing parts supplied by reference TRBV19 and TRBJ1-2, is DGGITQSPKYLFRKEGQNVTLSCEQNLNHDAMYWYRQDPGQGLRLIYYSQIVNDFQKGDIAEGYSVSREKKESFPLTVTSAQKNPTAFYLCASSMRTGSDYGYTFGSGTRLTVV.

This chain uses TRBV20-1 with TRBJ2-5, with a weak D call TRBD1 (5 bases). From germline, CDR1 is DFQATT and CDR2 SNEGSKA (reference sequence). Trimming removed 5 bases at V and 3 bases at J, with 10 bases between. The CDR3 length is 12 residues. The DNA for the CDR3 is TGCAGTGCTCGAGGCAGGGAAGAGACCCAGTACTTC. This codes for CSARGREETQYF.

This chain links TRBV7-6 with TRBJ2-5; D ambiguous. CDR3 size: 15 residues. Per the germline V gene, CDR1 is SGHVS and CDR2 is FNYEAQ. The germline V and J ends were trimmed by 1 base and 5 bases, with 14 bases remaining between them. DNA for the CDR3: TGTGCCAGCAGCTTAGTGGGCCCCCGAGCGGAGACCCAGTACTTC. Translation gives CASSLVGPRAETQYF.

The J gene is TRBJ1-3, the V gene TRBV2, with D possibly being TRBD1 (5 bases). The CDR3 is made up of 19 amino acids. Trimming took off 2 bases at V and 1 base at J, with 21 bases between the two ends. CDR1 is SNHLY and CDR2 is FYNNEI in the germline V gene. CDR3 in amino acids: CASSERRPGRGESGNTIYF. In DNA, the CDR3 is TGTGCCAGCAGTGAAAGACGGCCGGGGAGAGGGGAGTCTGGAAACACCATATATTTT. Combining the CDR3 with reference TRBV2 and TRBJ1-3 gives the whole variable domain EPEVTQTPSHQVTQMGQEVILRCVPISNHLYFYWYRQILGQKVEFLVSFYNNEISEKSEIFDDQFSVERPDGSNFTLKIRSTKLEDSAMYFCASSERRPGRGESGNTIYFGEGSWLTVV.

The J gene is TRBJ2-3, the V gene TRBV29-1; 9 bases are shared with TRBD2. The trim removed 4 bases at V and 3 bases at J, leaving 8 bases unmatched. This CDR3 has 15 amino acids. Germline V lookup: CDR1 SQVTM, CDR2 ANQGSEA. The chain's CDR3 is CSVVWLAGRTDTQYF. DNA for the CDR3: TGCAGCGTTGTATGGCTAGCGGGAAGGACAGATACGCAGTATTTT.

This clonotype was recorded a few times. The chain uses TRBV4-1 and TRBJ1-1; 7 nucleotides line up with TRBD1. The CDR3 contains 15 residues. V gave up 0 bases and J gave up 0 bases; unmatched junction bases: 1. Per germline, CDR1 MGHRA and CDR2 YSYEKL. Written as DNA, the CDR3 is TGCGCCAGCAGCCAAGAGGACAGGCTGAACACTGAAGCTTTCTTT. It yields the protein CASSQEDRLNTEAFF.